The clone carrying this T cell receptor (beta chain) turned up a few times. Its target is unknown. These data originate in a study of T cell repertoires in cytomegalovirus infection. MiXCR, applied by TCRdb to the reads, yields one record per CDR3 protein. Of some 110,000 distinct CDR3 sequences listed, 9.5% to 13% are singletons. Sequenced material: PBMCs, sequenced either directly or after in vitro stimulation (not recorded which). This clonotype originated in a human donor in good health (CMV status not recorded). Some clones in this sample may be carry-over from other donors' samples.

CDR3 in DNA: TGTGCCAGCAGACAAGGGACAGGGCTGCCAATGGGCACTGAAGCTTTCTTT. Protein: CASRQGTGLPMGTEAFF. V usage is TRBV11-2 and J usage is TRBJ1-1; 9 bases map to TRBD1. Trimming cost V 6 bases and J 4 bases; bases outside gene matches: 15. The length of the CDR3 is 17 residues. Germline lookup yields CDR1 SGHAT and CDR2 FQNNGV.